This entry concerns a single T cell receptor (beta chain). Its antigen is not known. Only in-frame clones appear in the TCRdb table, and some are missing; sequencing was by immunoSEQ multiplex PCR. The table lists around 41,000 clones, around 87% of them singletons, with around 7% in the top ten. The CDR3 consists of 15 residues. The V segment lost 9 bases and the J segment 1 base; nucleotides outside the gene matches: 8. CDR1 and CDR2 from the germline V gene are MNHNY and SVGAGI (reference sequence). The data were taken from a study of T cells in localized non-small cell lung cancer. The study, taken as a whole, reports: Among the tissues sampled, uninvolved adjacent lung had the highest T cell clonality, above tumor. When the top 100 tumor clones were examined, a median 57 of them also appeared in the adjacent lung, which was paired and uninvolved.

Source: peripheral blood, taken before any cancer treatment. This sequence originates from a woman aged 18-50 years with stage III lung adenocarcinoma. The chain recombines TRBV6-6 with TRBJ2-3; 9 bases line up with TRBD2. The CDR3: CASGLAQDRTDTQYF. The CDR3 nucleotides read TGTGCCAGTGGACTAGCGCAAGACCGCACAGATACGCAGTATTTT.